These 23 T cell receptor beta chains came from one sample sequenced in a study of blood T cell repertoires in COVID-19. Repertoires were generated with immunoSEQ multiplex PCR, while TCRdb's copy carries only in-frame clones and drops some. This table has 200,000 to 250,000 clones, roughly 90% appearing once. Sample: peripheral blood. The receptor source for this set is a woman aged 55-75 years with acute or convalescent COVID-19.

This sequence joins TRBV4-2 and TRBJ2-3, with 7 nucleotides matching TRBD2. The ends lost 1 base at V and 2 bases at J; junction bases unmatched: 3. The germline V gene encodes CDR1 LGHNA and CDR2 YNFKEQ. CDR3 length: 15 amino acids. This CDR3 reads CASSQASGDTDTQYF. The DNA for the CDR3 is TGTGCCAGCAGCCAAGCGAGCGGGGACACAGATACGCAGTATTTT.

This clone came up once. The chain recombines TRBV4-1 with TRBJ2-1; TRBD1 agrees at 7 bases. V lost 3 bases to trimming and J lost 3 bases; unmatched junction nucleotides: 20. Germline V CDR1 and CDR2: MGHRA, YSYEKL. This CDR3 has 20 amino acids. The CDR3 reads CASSQETSFSGTADYNEQFF. The DNA for the CDR3 is TGCGCCAGCAGCCAGGAAACAAGCTTCTCCGGGACAGCCGACTACAATGAGCAGTTCTTC.

CDR3 region: CATSRGARQGGETQYF. The CDR3 DNA reads TGTGCCACCAGCCGGGGTGCAAGACAGGGAGGAGAGACCCAGTACTTC. This chain uses TRBV15 with TRBJ2-5, with D perhaps TRBD1 (7 bases). The CDR3 runs to 16 residues. Between the trimmed V and J ends, which lost 5 bases and 4 bases, there was a span of 20 bases. The V gene's germline CDR1 is LNHNV and CDR2 YYDKDF (reference sequence).

A note on this clone: Other DNA sequences in the same sample also yield this CDR3. This chain connects TRBV10-3 to TRBJ1-1; no firm D call. The CDR3 runs 11 residues. Between the trimmed V and J ends, which lost 8 bases and 1 base, there was a span of 5 bases. Germline values: CDR1 ENHRY, CDR2 SYGVKD. The DNA of the CDR3 is TGTGCCATCCGGGGGAACACTGAAGCTTTCTTT. It yields the protein CAIRGNTEAFF.

The chain is built from TRBV28 and TRBJ1-4; D gene unclear. Germline V gives CDR1 MDHEN, CDR2 SYDVKM. V lost 4 bases, J lost 0 bases, and 15 bases lay in between. This CDR3 has 17 residues. The CDR3: CASSSKAGGATNEKLFF. The CDR3 coding sequence is TGTGCCAGCAGTTCGAAAGCCGGCGGTGCAACTAATGAAAAACTGTTTTTT.

This chain joins TRBV27 and TRBJ1-1; 8 nucleotides line up with TRBD1. The CDR3 consists of 14 residues. The junction had 4 bases not matched to a gene; V was cut back by 7 bases and J by 0 bases. Per the germline V gene, CDR1 is MNHEY and CDR2 is SMNVEV (reference sequence). The CDR3 loop reads CASMTGAMNTEAFF. The CDR3 region has the DNA TGTGCCAGCATGACAGGGGCAATGAACACTGAAGCTTTCTTT.

The chain has TRBV19 and TRBJ1-5, with 9 bases matching TRBD1. Losses at the gene ends were 6 bases for V and 6 bases for J; bases not matched to a gene: 12. The CDR3 length is 16 residues. CDR1 LNHDA and CDR2 SQIVND come from the germline V gene (reference sequence). The CDR3 sequence is CASRESTGGKGQPQHF. The CDR3 nucleotides are TGTGCCAGTAGAGAATCGACAGGGGGTAAGGGTCAGCCCCAGCATTTT.

This chain connects TRBV5-6 to TRBJ1-1; weak D call: TRBD1 (5 bases). This CDR3 has 13 residues. CDR1 and CDR2 (germline): SGHDT, YYEEEE. Deletions cut 2 bases from V and 1 base from J, with 6 bases between. DNA for the CDR3: TGTGCCAGCAGCTTAGACAGGAACACTGAAGCTTTCTTT. Amino acid sequence: CASSLDRNTEAFF.

The chain's CDR3 is CASSFRGDWTSDTQYF. In DNA form, the CDR3 reads TGTGCCAGCAGCTTTAGGGGTGATTGGACATCAGATACGCAGTATTTT. The genes are TRBV7-9 and TRBJ2-3, with a tentative D call TRBD1 (5 bases). V lost 3 bases and J lost 4, with 17 bases in between. This CDR3 comprises 16 residues. The germline V gene encodes CDR1 SEHNR and CDR2 FQNEAQ (reference sequence).

V and J are TRBV6-5 and TRBJ1-1; the match to TRBD1 covers 8 bases. The germline V gene has CDR1 MNHEY and CDR2 SVGAGI. The V gene end was trimmed by 6 bases and the J gene end by 4 bases; junction bases not matched to a gene: 4. The length of the CDR3 is 13 residues. CDR3 residues: CASRSTGGTEAFF. The DNA for the CDR3 is TGTGCCAGCAGGTCAACAGGGGGCACTGAAGCTTTCTTT.

The rearrangement joins TRBV5-1 to TRBJ2-2; D is ambiguous. This CDR3 spans 14 amino acids. Germline loops: CDR1 SGHRS, CDR2 YFSETQ. Trimming cost V 2 bases and J 4 bases, with 9 bases left between them. The CDR3 spells CASSLLGVTGELFF. In DNA form, the CDR3 reads TGCGCCAGCAGCTTACTTGGAGTCACCGGGGAGCTGTTTTTT.

This chain uses TRBV24-1 with TRBJ2-1; the match to TRBD2 covers 11 bases. The V gene end was trimmed by 5 bases and the J gene end by 3 bases; junction bases not matched to a gene: 2. Germline V lookup: CDR1 KGHDR, CDR2 SFDVKD. The CDR3 extends over 15 amino acids. DNA of the CDR3: TGTGCCACCAGTGTTAGCGGGGGGGGCTACAATGAGCAGTTCTTC. Translation: CATSVSGGGYNEQFF.

The V call is TRBV7-2, the J call TRBJ1-5; a weak D match, TRBD1 (5 bases). V was trimmed by 1 base and J by 3 bases, leaving 10 bases between them. Germline values: CDR1 SGHTA, CDR2 FQGNSA. The CDR3 consists of 15 residues. CDR3 sequence reads: CASSLVGQTNQPQHF. CDR3 coding DNA: TGTGCCAGCAGCTTAGTGGGGCAGACCAATCAGCCCCAGCATTTT.

This clone has just one count. The chain has TRBV10-3 and TRBJ1-2; 8 nucleotides line up with TRBD1. Germline V lookup: CDR1 ENHRY, CDR2 SYGVKD. This CDR3 is built from 13 residues. V lost 6 bases, J lost 3 bases, and 3 bases stayed unmatched. DNA for the CDR3: TGTGCCATCAGCTCGGGACAGGACTATGGCTACACCTTC. This codes for CAISSGQDYGYTF.

The gene calls are TRBV3-1 (or the pseudogene TRBV3-2) and TRBJ2-1; 7 bases are shared with TRBD2. The germline V gene has CDR1 LGHDT and CDR2 YNNKEL (reference sequence). The ends lost 2 bases at V and 8 bases at J; junction bases unmatched: 9. The CDR3 is 15 amino acids. CDR3 amino acids: CASSQRREFRYEQFF. CDR3 coding DNA: TGTGCCAGCAGCCAAAGGCGGGAGTTCCGGTATGAGCAGTTCTTC.

The chain is built from TRBV15 and TRBJ1-1; weak D call: TRBD1 (5 bases). Germline CDR1 LNHNV, CDR2 YYDKDF (reference sequence). V was pared by 4 bases and J by 1 base, with 13 bases between. The CDR3 spans 15 residues. The DNA for the CDR3 is TGTGCCACCAGCACCTACCACCAGGGGAACACTGAAGCTTTCTTT. This gives the protein CATSTYHQGNTEAFF.

The chain is built from TRBV5-1 and TRBJ1-1, with a tentative D call TRBD1 (6 bases). The CDR3 loop spans 13 amino acids. Germline values: CDR1 SGHRS, CDR2 YFSETQ. The ends were cut back, 5 bases at V and 1 base at J, with 9 bases in the middle. CDR3 amino acids: CASSTTGNTEAFF. For the CDR3, the DNA is TGCGCCAGCAGTACGACAGGGAACACTGAAGCTTTCTTT.

V usage is TRBV9 and J usage is TRBJ2-7; 7 bases are shared with TRBD1. Losses at the gene ends were 3 bases for V and 0 bases for J; bases not matched to a gene: 6. This CDR3 has 15 residues. Germline V gene sequence: CDR1 SGDLS, CDR2 YYNGEE. CDR3 coding DNA: TGTGCCAGCAGCGCTACGGGACAGATCTCCTACGAGCAGTACTTC. It specifies CASSATGQISYEQYF.

This sequence joins TRBV6-6 and TRBJ1-5; unclear D gene. The V and J ends lost 5 bases and 6 bases respectively, with 14 bases between them. This CDR3 contains 14 residues. Germline V gene sequence: CDR1 MNHNY, CDR2 SVGAGI (reference sequence). CDR3 region: CASSRPQSAQPQHF. CDR3 nucleotides: TGTGCCAGCAGTCGTCCCCAAAGCGCTCAGCCCCAGCATTTT.

The rearrangement links TRBV3-1 (or the pseudogene TRBV3-2) to TRBJ2-1, with D maybe TRBD1 (5 bases). This CDR3 has 14 residues. The ends were cut back, 4 bases at V and 0 bases at J, with 7 bases in the middle. The germline V gene has CDR1 LGHDT and CDR2 YNNKEL (reference sequence). In DNA, the CDR3 is TGTGCCAGCAGCCGAACAGGCTCCTACAATGAGCAGTTCTTC. Translation: CASSRTGSYNEQFF.

This clone was seen a single time. The rearrangement links TRBV27 to TRBJ2-4, with D possibly TRBD1 on 6 matching bases. Between the trimmed V and J ends, which lost 5 bases and 4 bases, there was a span of 12 bases. Germline loops: CDR1 MNHEY, CDR2 SMNVEV (reference sequence). The CDR3 has 14 amino acids. The CDR3 DNA follows: TGTGCCAGCAGTCAGGACAGTATGAAAAACATTCAGTACTTC. This sequence encodes CASSQDSMKNIQYF.

This chain joins TRBV6-2 or TRBV6-3 and TRBJ2-4, with D perhaps matching TRBD1 (5 bases). Between the trimmed V and J ends, which lost 5 bases and 0 bases, there was a span of 23 bases. This CDR3 comprises 19 residues. Germline CDR1 reads MNHEY; CDR2 reads SVGEGT. The chain's CDR3 is CASSEEQGFRSSAKNIQYF. The CDR3 DNA reads TGTGCCAGCAGTGAGGAGCAGGGTTTCAGATCGTCAGCCAAAAACATTCAGTACTTC.

The rearrangement joins TRBV4-3 to TRBJ2-2; D unresolved. With 1 base removed from V and 7 bases from J, the gap between germline ends came to 16 bases. Germline CDR1 reads LGHNA; CDR2 reads YSLEER. The CDR3 runs 16 residues. CDR3 sequence reads: CASSQGEQWQVGELFF. DNA for the CDR3: TGCGCCAGCAGCCAAGGAGAGCAGTGGCAGGTCGGGGAGCTGTTTTTT.